These 7 T cell receptor beta chains share one sample of origin, sequenced in a study of cytomegalovirus exposure and HLA in healthy donors. The PCR ran on 60 Vbeta and 13 Jbeta primers. This table comes from immunoSEQ multiplex PCR, and its TCRdb copy is limited to in-frame clones, with some not included. The repertoire has about 260,000 clones, 72% of them found once; the top ten carry 2% to 2.5%. Sample: PBMCs. These TCRs come from a female donor in good health and CMV-seronegative.

The chain carries TRBV6-1 and TRBJ1-3, with 9 nucleotides matching TRBD1. This CDR3 has 16 amino acids. J was trimmed by 1 base and V by 4 bases; bases with no gene match: 5. Germline lookup yields CDR1 MNHNS and CDR2 SASEGT. The CDR3 nucleotides read TGTGCCAGCAGTGGGTACAGGGGGCGATCTGGAAACACCATATATTTT. This sequence encodes CASSGYRGRSGNTIYF.

The CDR3 region is CASSVLQGTAGVYTF. The CDR3 DNA is TGCGCCAGCAGCGTCCTACAGGGGACAGCTGGTGTCTACACCTTC. This chain uses TRBV5-1 with TRBJ1-2; 7 bases are shared with TRBD1. Trimming removed 4 bases from V and 10 bases from J; junction bases left unmatched: 16. Germline V gene lookup returns CDR1 SGHRS and CDR2 YFSETQ. The CDR3 is made up of 15 amino acids. The full variable domain, completed using reference TRBV5-1 and TRBJ1-2, is KAGVTQTPRYLIKTRGQQVTLSCSPISGHRSVSWYQQTPGQGLQFLFEYFSETQRNKGNFPGRFSGRQFSNSRSEMNVSTLELGDSALYLCASSVLQGTAGVYTFGSGTRLTVV.

A remark on this clone: Relative to the germline gene, one junction end is altered; a read error may explain this. The chain carries TRBV7-9 and TRBJ2-7; TRBD2 agrees at 7 bases. This CDR3 spans 15 amino acids. Germline loops: CDR1 SEHNR, CDR2 FQNEAQ (reference sequence). Here the CDR3 DNA reads TGTTCCAGCAGCTCATCTTCGGGGAGGGCCTACGAGCAGTACTTC. Translating gives CSSSSSSGRAYEQYF.

This clone was found once. The chain is built from TRBV7-9 and TRBJ1-1; 11 positions match TRBD1. The CDR3 has 15 residues. V was clipped by 0 bases and J by 7 bases; unmatched bases: 4. Per the germline V gene, CDR1 is SEHNR and CDR2 is FQNEAQ (reference sequence). The CDR3 spells CASSLAGQGAREAFF. DNA of the CDR3: TGTGCCAGCAGCTTAGCCGGACAGGGGGCGCGTGAAGCTTTCTTT. Variable domain in full (rest from reference TRBV7-9 and TRBJ1-1): DTGVSQNPRHKITKRGQNVTFRCDPISEHNRLYWYRQTLGQGPEFLTYFQNEAQLEKSRLLSDRFSAERPKGSFSTLEIQRTEQGDSAMYLCASSLAGQGAREAFFGQGTRLTVV.

V usage is TRBV4-1 and J usage is TRBJ2-3, with D possibly matching TRBD1 (6 bases). Germline lookup yields CDR1 MGHRA and CDR2 YSYEKL. V was clipped by 6 bases and J by 1 base, with 14 bases between them. The CDR3 has 15 amino acids. CDR3 coding DNA: TGCGCCAGCAGACACACAGGGATTGGCACAGATACGCAGTATTTT. Protein product: CASRHTGIGTDTQYF.

The V call is TRBV19, the J call TRBJ1-2; perhaps TRBD1 as D (6 bases). CDR1 and CDR2 (germline): LNHDA, SQIVND (reference sequence). The CDR3 has 13 amino acids. The germline V and J ends were trimmed by 8 bases and 8 bases, with 18 bases remaining between them. CDR3 in amino acids: CASSLGGGGGYTF. CDR3 bases: TGTGCCAGTTCATTGGGAGGGGGTGGAGGCTACACCTTC. The entire variable domain, with the rest obtained from reference TRBV19 and TRBJ1-2, is as follows: DGGITQSPKYLFRKEGQNVTLSCEQNLNHDAMYWYRQDPGQGLRLIYYSQIVNDFQKGDIAEGYSVSREKKESFPLTVTSAQKNPTAFYLCASSLGGGGGYTFGSGTRLTVV.

This clone was picked up a small number of times. The chain joins TRBV30 to TRBJ1-1; 7 positions agree with TRBD1. V shed 8 bases, J shed 4 bases, and the junction held 7 bases outside the gene matches. Germline values: CDR1 GTSNPN, CDR2 SVGIG (reference sequence). The CDR3 loop spans 12 amino acids. The CDR3 sequence: CARGRGSTEAFF. CDR3 nucleotide sequence: TGTGCCCGTGGCAGGGGGAGCACTGAAGCTTTCTTT.